This TCR beta chain comes out of a study of cytomegalovirus exposure and HLA in healthy donors. Study-wide background: In a previous analysis, approximately 110 million unique TCR beta sequences were found from 170 million or so T cells.

J lost 7 bases, V lost 5 bases, and 12 bases had no gene match. CDR1 is MDHEN, CDR2 SYDVKM, per germline. This CDR3 region has 16 residues. Study-level results: Among the CMV-associated chains, a few were confirmed in vitro as specific for CMV antigens. Rare TCR sequences predominated, though certain public TCRs were found in many donors. The study listed roughly 160 cytomegalovirus-associated TCR beta chains.

Turning to this clone: What it recognizes is unknown.

Primers included in the PCR were 60 Vbeta and 13 Jbeta primers. Method: immunoSEQ multiplex PCR; TCRdb's copy keeps in-frame clones and lacks some. The table has some 120,000 clones, 60% to 85% seen once. The sequence was collected from a man aged 25 to 40 in good health and CMV-seronegative. The sample was PBMCs. The gene calls are TRBV28 and TRBJ1-4; 8 bases fit TRBD1. The CDR3 DNA follows: TGTGCCAGCAGTGGTCCAGGGGGCGCGAACGGTGAAAAACTGTTTTTT. It encodes CASSGPGGANGEKLFF.